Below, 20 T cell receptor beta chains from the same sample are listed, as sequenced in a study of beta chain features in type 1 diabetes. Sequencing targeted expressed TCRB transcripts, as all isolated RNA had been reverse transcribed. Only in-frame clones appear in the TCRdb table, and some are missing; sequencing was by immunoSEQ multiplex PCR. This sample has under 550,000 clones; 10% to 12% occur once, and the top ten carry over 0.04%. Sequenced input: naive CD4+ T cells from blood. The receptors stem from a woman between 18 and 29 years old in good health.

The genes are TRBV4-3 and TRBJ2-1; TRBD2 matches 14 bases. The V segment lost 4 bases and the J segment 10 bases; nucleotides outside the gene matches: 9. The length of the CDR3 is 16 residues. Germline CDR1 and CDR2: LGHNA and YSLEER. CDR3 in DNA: TGCGCCAGCAGCCCGCTGGGACTAGCGGGAGTCAACGAGCAGTTCTTC. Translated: CASSPLGLAGVNEQFF.

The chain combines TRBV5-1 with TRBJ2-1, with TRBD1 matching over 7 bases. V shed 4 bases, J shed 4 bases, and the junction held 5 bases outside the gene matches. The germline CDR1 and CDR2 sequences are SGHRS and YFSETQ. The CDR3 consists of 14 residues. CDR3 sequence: CASSPYRGYNEQFF. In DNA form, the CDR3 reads TGCGCCAGCAGCCCGTACAGGGGTTACAATGAGCAGTTCTTC.

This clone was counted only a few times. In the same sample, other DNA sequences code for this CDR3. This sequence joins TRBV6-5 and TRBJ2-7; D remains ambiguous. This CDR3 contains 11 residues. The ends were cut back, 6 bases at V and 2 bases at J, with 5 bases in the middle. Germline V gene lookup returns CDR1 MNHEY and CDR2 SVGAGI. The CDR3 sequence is CASSSTYEQYF. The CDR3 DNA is TGTGCCAGCAGCTCTACCTACGAGCAGTACTTC.

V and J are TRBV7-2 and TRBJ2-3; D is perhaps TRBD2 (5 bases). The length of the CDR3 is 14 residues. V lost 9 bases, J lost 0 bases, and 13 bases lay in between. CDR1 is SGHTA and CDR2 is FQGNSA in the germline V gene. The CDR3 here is CASGWRASTDTQYF. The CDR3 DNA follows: TGTGCCAGTGGGTGGCGGGCTAGCACAGATACGCAGTATTTT.

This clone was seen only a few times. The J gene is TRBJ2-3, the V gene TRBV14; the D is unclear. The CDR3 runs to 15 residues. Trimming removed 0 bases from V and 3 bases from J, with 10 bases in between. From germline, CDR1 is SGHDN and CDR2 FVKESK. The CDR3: CASSQDGKKTDTQYF. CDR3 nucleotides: TGTGCCAGCAGCCAAGACGGAAAGAAAACAGATACGCAGTATTTT.

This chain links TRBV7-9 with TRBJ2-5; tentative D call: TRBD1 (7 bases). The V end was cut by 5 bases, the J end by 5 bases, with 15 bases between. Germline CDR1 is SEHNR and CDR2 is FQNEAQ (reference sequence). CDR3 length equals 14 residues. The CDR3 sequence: CASSPGGGLETQYF. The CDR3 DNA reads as TGTGCCAGCAGCCCCGGAGGGGGCTTGGAGACCCAGTACTTC.

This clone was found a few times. The CDR3 sequence is CASSSPTGINEQYV. The CDR3 DNA reads as TGTGCCAGCAGCTCACCGACAGGGATAAACGAGCAGTACGTC. The chain joins TRBV7-2 to TRBJ2-7, with 7 bases fitting TRBD1. The CDR3 runs to 14 residues. J gave up 5 bases and V 4 bases, and 8 bases lay outside the gene matches. The V gene's germline CDR1 is SGHTA and CDR2 FQGNSA.

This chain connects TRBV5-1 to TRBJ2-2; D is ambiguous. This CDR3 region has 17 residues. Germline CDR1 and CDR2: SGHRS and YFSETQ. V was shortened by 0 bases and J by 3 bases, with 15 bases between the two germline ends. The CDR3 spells CASSLVLLGRDTGELFF. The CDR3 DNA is TGCGCCAGCAGCTTGGTATTATTAGGGCGAGACACCGGGGAGCTGTTTTTT.

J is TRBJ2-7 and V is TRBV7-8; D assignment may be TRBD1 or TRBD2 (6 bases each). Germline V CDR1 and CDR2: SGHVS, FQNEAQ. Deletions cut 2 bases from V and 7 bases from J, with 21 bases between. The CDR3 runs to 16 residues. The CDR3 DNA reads TGTGCCAGCAGCTTATTGGCGGATGGGGGGCAAGGAGAGCAGTACGTC. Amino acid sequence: CASSLLADGGQGEQYV.

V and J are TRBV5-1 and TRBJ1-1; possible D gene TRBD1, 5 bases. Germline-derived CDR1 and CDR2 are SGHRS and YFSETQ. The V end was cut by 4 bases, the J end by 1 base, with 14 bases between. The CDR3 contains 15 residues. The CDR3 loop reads CASSRLGRSNTEAFF. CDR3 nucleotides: TGCGCCAGCAGCAGGTTGGGACGGTCGAACACTGAAGCTTTCTTT.

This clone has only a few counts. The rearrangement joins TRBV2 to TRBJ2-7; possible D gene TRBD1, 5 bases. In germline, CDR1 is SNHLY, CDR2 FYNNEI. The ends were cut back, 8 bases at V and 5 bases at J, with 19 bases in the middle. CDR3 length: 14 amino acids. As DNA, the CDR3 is TGTGCCAGCGGTAGACAGACTCTACCCAACGAGCAGTACTTC. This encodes CASGRQTLPNEQYF.

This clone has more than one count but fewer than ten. Here the CDR3 reads CASSSRLAGAGGTQYF. The CDR3 region has the DNA TGTGCCAGCAGCTCCAGACTAGCGGGGGCGGGCGGGACCCAGTACTTC. The chain is built from TRBV7-2 and TRBJ2-5; 12 bases line up with TRBD2. Trimming cost V 4 bases and J 7 bases; bases outside gene matches: 10. The V gene's germline CDR1 is SGHTA and CDR2 FQGNSA. The CDR3 contains 16 residues.

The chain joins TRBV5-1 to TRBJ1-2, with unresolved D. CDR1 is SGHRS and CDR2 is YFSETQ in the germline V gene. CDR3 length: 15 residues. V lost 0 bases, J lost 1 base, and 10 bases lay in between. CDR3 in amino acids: CASSLAPWINYGYTF. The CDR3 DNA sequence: TGCGCCAGCAGCTTGGCCCCATGGATTAACTATGGCTACACCTTC.

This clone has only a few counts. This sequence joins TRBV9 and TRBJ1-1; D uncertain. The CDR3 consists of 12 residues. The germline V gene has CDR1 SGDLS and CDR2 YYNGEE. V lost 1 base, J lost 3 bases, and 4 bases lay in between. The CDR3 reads CASSVQDTEAFF. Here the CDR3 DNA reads TGTGCCAGCAGCGTACAGGACACTGAAGCTTTCTTT. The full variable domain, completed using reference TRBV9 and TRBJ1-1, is DSGVTQTPKHLITATGQRVTLRCSPRSGDLSVYWYQQSLDQGLQFLIQYYNGEERAKGNILERFSAQQFPDLHSELNLSSLELGDSALYFCASSVQDTEAFFGQGTRLTVV.

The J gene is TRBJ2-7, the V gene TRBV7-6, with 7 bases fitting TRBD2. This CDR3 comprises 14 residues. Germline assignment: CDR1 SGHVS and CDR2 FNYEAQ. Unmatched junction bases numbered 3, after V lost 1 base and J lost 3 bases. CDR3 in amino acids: CASSLVGGGYEQYF. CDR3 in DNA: TGTGCCAGCAGCTTAGTTGGCGGGGGCTACGAGCAGTACTTC.

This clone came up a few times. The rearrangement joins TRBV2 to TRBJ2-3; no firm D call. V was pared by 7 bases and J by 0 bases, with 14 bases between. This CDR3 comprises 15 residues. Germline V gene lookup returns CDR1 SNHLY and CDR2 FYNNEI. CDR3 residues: CASNFVTPSTDTQYF. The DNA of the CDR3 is TGTGCCAGCAATTTTGTCACACCAAGCACAGATACGCAGTATTTT. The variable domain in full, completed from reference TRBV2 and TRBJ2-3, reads EPEVTQTPSHQVTQMGQEVILRCVPISNHLYFYWYRQILGQKVEFLVSFYNNEISEKSEIFDDQFSVERPDGSNFTLKIRSTKLEDSAMYFCASNFVTPSTDTQYFGPGTRLTVL.

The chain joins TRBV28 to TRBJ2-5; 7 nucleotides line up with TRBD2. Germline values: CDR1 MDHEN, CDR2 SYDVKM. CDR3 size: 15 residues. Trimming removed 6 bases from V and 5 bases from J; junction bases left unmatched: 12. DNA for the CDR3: TGTGCCAGCAGGCCTCGGGGGGACCTCCGGGAGACCCAGTACTTC. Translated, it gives CASRPRGDLRETQYF. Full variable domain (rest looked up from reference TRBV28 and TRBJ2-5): DVKVTQSSRYLVKRTGEKVFLECVQDMDHENMFWYRQDPGLGLRLIYFSYDVKMKEKGDIPEGYSVSREKKERFSLILESASTNQTSMYLCASRPRGDLRETQYFGPGTRLLVL.

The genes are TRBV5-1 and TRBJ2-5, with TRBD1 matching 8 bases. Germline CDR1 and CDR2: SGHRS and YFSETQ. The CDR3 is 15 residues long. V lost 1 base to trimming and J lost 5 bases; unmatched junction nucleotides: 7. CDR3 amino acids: CASSLSTGETETQYF. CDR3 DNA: TGCGCCAGCAGCTTGTCGACAGGGGAAACGGAGACCCAGTACTTC. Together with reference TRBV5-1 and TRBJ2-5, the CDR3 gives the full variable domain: KAGVTQTPRYLIKTRGQQVTLSCSPISGHRSVSWYQQTPGQGLQFLFEYFSETQRNKGNFPGRFSGRQFSNSRSEMNVSTLELGDSALYLCASSLSTGETETQYFGPGTRLLVL.

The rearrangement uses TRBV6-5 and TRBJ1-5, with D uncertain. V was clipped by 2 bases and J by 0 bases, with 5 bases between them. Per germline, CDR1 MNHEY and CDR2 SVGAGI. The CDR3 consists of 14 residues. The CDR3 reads CASSYGDSNQPQHF. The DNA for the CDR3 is TGTGCCAGCAGTTACGGGGATAGCAATCAGCCCCAGCATTTT.

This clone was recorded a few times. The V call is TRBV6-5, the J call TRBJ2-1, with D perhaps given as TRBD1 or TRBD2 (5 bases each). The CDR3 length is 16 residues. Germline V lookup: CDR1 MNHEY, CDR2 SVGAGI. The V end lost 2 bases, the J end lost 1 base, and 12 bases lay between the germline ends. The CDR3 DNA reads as TGTGCCAGCAGTTACAATAGGGACCTTTCCTACAATGAGCAGTTCTTC. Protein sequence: CASSYNRDLSYNEQFF.